What follows describes a single T cell receptor beta chain. Its matching antigen is unknown. These data originate in a study of human thymus T cells. Study-level results: Related research found strongly overlapping thymic repertoires in unrelated individuals.

Libraries were prepared by immunoSEQ multiplex PCR; TCRdb keeps only in-frame clonotypes and omits some of them. The data hold some 80,000 clones, with approximately 96% observed a single time. Surgeons resected thymus tissue during corrective heart surgery. Donors were healthy Finnish infants having corrective surgery for congenital heart defects. Sequences were obtained from thymus tissue. The clonotype was recovered from a boy younger than two with a congenital heart defect but otherwise immunologically healthy.

The CDR3 region is CASTLGGGNQPQHF. For the CDR3, the DNA is TGTGCCAGTACCTTAGGGGGAGGGAATCAGCCCCAGCATTTT. The chain links TRBV19 to TRBJ1-5, with D possibly TRBD1 on 6 matching bases. V lost 7 bases to trimming and J lost 4 bases, with 14 bases between them. There are 14 residues in the CDR3. The V gene's germline CDR1 is LNHDA and CDR2 SQIVND (reference sequence).